This is a list of T cell receptor beta chains from one sample in a study of blood T cell repertoires in COVID-19. Measured with immunoSEQ multiplex PCR; TCRdb has only the in-frame clones, and not every one. In the table there are around 70,000 clones, around 78% of which are singletons. Sequencing was carried out using peripheral blood. These receptors all stem from a human donor in a cohort sampled during active COVID-19. Both conserved end residues are part of each CDR3. The D gene is left open where the match is weak. The listing skips clone size in some rows; elsewhere it reads once, few, many or a size class.

v_gene,abundance,d_gene,j_gene,CDR3nt,CDR3aa
TRBV7-9,.,TRBD2,TRBJ2-7,TGTGCCAGCAGCTTCGGGACTAGCGGGGGTACCTACGAGCAGTACTTC,CASSFGTSGGTYEQYF
TRBV10-3,.,.,TRBJ2-6,TGTGCCAGTGGGGAGGCTGGGGCCAACGTCCTGACTTTC,CASGEAGANVLTF
TRBV21-1,.,.,TRBJ2-4,TGTGCCAGCAGCGAACGGTGCGGGCGACTAGCCCAAAACATTCAGTACTTC,CASSERCGRLAQNIQYF
TRBV19,.,TRBD1,TRBJ2-2,TGTGCCAGTAGTAACAGACAGGGGGCGGCCACCGGGGAGCTGTTTTTT,CASSNRQGAATGELFF
TRBV15,.,.,TRBJ2-7,TGTGCCACCCGACCCGGGGGAGCCGTCTACGAGCAGTACTTC,CATRPGGAVYEQYF
TRBV9,.,TRBD2,TRBJ2-1,TGTGCCAGCAGCGTAGGGGATAGCGGGAGGGTCGGGTTCTTC,CASSVGDSGRVGFF
TRBV5-5,.,TRBD2,TRBJ2-2,TGTGCCAGCAGCTTGTTACTAGCGGAGACCGGGGAGCTGTTTTTT,CASSLLLAETGELFF
TRBV6-1,.,TRBD1,TRBJ1-2,TGTGCCAGCAGTGATGACAGGGGAAAAAAAAACTATGGCTACACCTTC,CASSDDRGKKNYGYTF
TRBV11-3,.,.,TRBJ2-1,TGTGCCAGCAGCCCCTCAGGGGTAGGTGAGCAGTTCTTC,CASSPSGVGEQFF
TRBV5-5,.,.,TRBJ1-4,TGTGCCAGCAGCTTCGGTGGGGGCACTGAAAAACTGTTTTTT,CASSFGGGTEKLFF
TRBV30,.,.,TRBJ1-2,TGTGCCTGGAGCCCTTCGGGGGACTATGGCTACACCTTC,CAWSPSGDYGYTF
TRBV30,.,.,TRBJ1-3,TGTGCCTGGACCAGTAAGGACAACTCTGGAAACACCATATATTTT,CAWTSKDNSGNTIYF
TRBV5-4,few,.,TRBJ1-6,TGTGCCAGCAGCTTGCAAGGAGGGGCAGGTAGATCACCCCTCCACTTT,CASSLQGGAGRSPLHF
TRBV7-2,.,TRBD2,TRBJ2-5,TGTGCCAGCAGCTTAGGGTCTAGCGGTGCCCAAGAGACCCAGTACTTC,CASSLGSSGAQETQYF
TRBV7-8,.,.,TRBJ2-5,TGTGCCAGCACCCCCAGGGATGATGCGACCCAGTACTTC,CASTPRDDATQYF
TRBV7-2,.,.,TRBJ2-1,TGTGCCAGCAGCTTGGGGACACTCTACAATGAGCAGTTCTTC,CASSLGTLYNEQFF
TRBV19,.,TRBD2,TRBJ2-2,TGTGCCAGTAGTCCCAGCGGGAGTCCGCGGACCGGGGAGCTGTTTTTT,CASSPSGSPRTGELFF
TRBV4-2,.,.,TRBJ2-3,TGTGCCAGCAGCCAAGATTGGAGGAGCACAGATACGCAGTATTTT,CASSQDWRSTDTQYF
TRBV6-1,.,.,TRBJ2-1,TGTGCCAGCAGTGATTCGGGACACCACAATGAGCAGTTCTTC,CASSDSGHHNEQFF
TRBV5-1,.,TRBD2,TRBJ2-5,TGCGCCAGCAGCGGAGGACTAGTGGGCCACGGAGGAGAGACCCAGTACTTC,CASSGGLVGHGGETQYF
TRBV12-3/TRBV12-4,.,.,TRBJ2-5,TGTGCCAGCAGTTTAGACTACCGAGAGACCCAGTACTTC,CASSLDYRETQYF
TRBV30,.,TRBD2,TRBJ2-7,TGTGCCTGGAGTGTCTTAGCGGGAGAACTCGAGCAGTACTTC,CAWSVLAGELEQYF